Below, 27 T cell receptor beta chains from the same sample are listed, as sequenced in a study of blood T cell repertoires in COVID-19. Clones were read by immunoSEQ multiplex PCR, and TCRdb kept only the in-frame ones, dropping some. This table has roughly 43,000 clones, approximately 90% appearing once. Sequencing was done on a sample of peripheral blood. The receptors stem from a man aged 55 to 70 with active COVID-19.

The V call is TRBV28, the J call TRBJ1-2; TRBD1 matches 7 bases. V trimming: 5 bases; J trimming: 8 bases; junction bases outside the gene matches: 5. The germline gives CDR1 MDHEN, CDR2 SYDVKM. This CDR3 spans 12 amino acids. For the CDR3, the DNA is TGTGCCAGCAGTCCCGACAGGGAGGGCTACACCTTC. Residues: CASSPDREGYTF.

The genes are TRBV30 and TRBJ1-5; 12 bases are shared with TRBD1. CDR1 is GTSNPN, CDR2 SVGIG, per germline (reference sequence). Unmatched junction bases numbered 8, after V lost 1 base and J lost 1 base. The CDR3 is made up of 18 amino acids. The CDR3 sequence: CAWSGRDRGRWSNQPQHF. In DNA form, the CDR3 reads TGTGCCTGGAGTGGGCGGGACAGGGGGCGGTGGAGCAATCAGCCCCAGCATTTT.

The rearrangement joins TRBV11-3 to TRBJ2-2; 9 positions agree with TRBD1. CDR3 size: 15 residues. Germline CDR1 reads SGHNT; CDR2 reads YENEEA. With V trimmed by 5 bases and J by 1 base, 2 bases remained unmatched. CDR3 protein: CASSPGQGNTGELFF. The CDR3 region has the DNA TGTGCCAGCAGCCCGGGACAGGGGAACACCGGGGAGCTGTTTTTT.

The chain joins TRBV3-1 (or the pseudogene TRBV3-2) to TRBJ2-2; 9 bases fit TRBD1. Germline values: CDR1 LGHDT, CDR2 YNNKEL (reference sequence). This CDR3 has 15 residues. The trim removed 4 bases at V and 5 bases at J, leaving 5 bases unmatched. CDR3 coding DNA: TGTGCCAGCAGCCTAGGGACAGGGAGTACCGGGGAGCTGTTTTTT. Encoded protein: CASSLGTGSTGELFF.

CDR3 residues: CASSLRGLSTEAFF. The CDR3 coding sequence is TGTGCCAGTAGTCTGCGGGGATTGAGCACTGAAGCTTTCTTT. V is TRBV19 and J is TRBJ1-1; D is unresolved. CDR1 and CDR2 from the germline V gene are LNHDA and SQIVND (reference sequence). The CDR3 extends over 14 amino acids. Trimming removed 5 bases at V and 4 bases at J, with 14 bases between.

The chain has TRBV6-6 and TRBJ2-7; perhaps TRBD2 as D (6 bases). V dropped 6 bases and J dropped 0 bases, with 15 bases sitting between them. Germline V gives CDR1 MNHNY, CDR2 SVGAGI (reference sequence). This CDR3 region has 15 residues. The CDR3 spells CASSAAGGSSYEQYF. Here the CDR3 DNA reads TGTGCCAGCAGCGCTGCTGGGGGGAGCTCCTACGAGCAGTACTTC.

V usage is TRBV28 and J usage is TRBJ1-3; TRBD1 might be the D (5 bases). V dropped 6 bases and J dropped 4 bases, with 16 bases sitting between them. Germline CDR1 MDHEN, CDR2 SYDVKM. The CDR3 length is 15 residues. CDR3 region: CASSMGGSYGNTIYF. The CDR3 coding sequence is TGTGCCAGCAGCATGGGGGGAAGTTACGGAAACACCATATATTTT.

The count of this clone is one. The chain recombines TRBV9 with TRBJ2-5, with 7 bases that match TRBD2. Germline CDR1 reads SGDLS; CDR2 reads YYNGEE. V was clipped by 4 bases and J by 5 bases; unmatched bases: 2. The CDR3 length is 12 residues. CDR3 sequence (DNA): TGTGCCAGCAGCAGAGCGGGGGAGACCCAGTACTTC. Translated, it gives CASSRAGETQYF.

The chain has TRBV30 and TRBJ2-1; D remains ambiguous. V was pared by 0 bases and J by 8 bases, with 8 bases between. From germline, CDR1 is GTSNPN and CDR2 SVGIG (reference sequence). The CDR3 totals 12 residues. The CDR3 sequence: CAWSVMGDEQFF. The CDR3 DNA is TGTGCCTGGAGTGTAATGGGCGATGAGCAGTTCTTC.

CDR3 in amino acids: CASSQVRTGKAEAFF. CDR3 bases: TGTGCCAGCAGCCAAGTGAGGACAGGGAAGGCTGAAGCTTTCTTT. The chain uses TRBV3-1 (or the pseudogene TRBV3-2) and TRBJ1-1; 8 nucleotides align to TRBD1. Germline values: CDR1 LGHDT, CDR2 YNNKEL (reference sequence). The CDR3 spans 15 residues. The V segment lost 1 base and the J segment 6 bases; nucleotides outside the gene matches: 7.

The chain uses TRBV7-2 and TRBJ2-7; 9 bases fit TRBD2. V lost 4 bases, J lost 2 bases, and 3 bases stayed unmatched. This CDR3 comprises 14 residues. The germline V gene encodes CDR1 SGHTA and CDR2 FQGNSA. This chain's CDR3 is CASSSGLAPYEQYF. In nucleotides, the CDR3 is TGTGCCAGCAGCTCGGGACTAGCACCCTACGAGCAGTACTTC.

The rearrangement uses TRBV2 and TRBJ2-7; D not resolved. V lost 8 bases, J lost 7 bases, and 9 bases lay in between. From germline, CDR1 is SNHLY and CDR2 FYNNEI. The CDR3 covers 10 residues. Here the CDR3 DNA reads TGTGCCAGCCGAGACGGGGAGCAGTACTTC. It codes for CASRDGEQYF.

This chain connects TRBV28 to TRBJ1-2; 8 positions agree with TRBD1. Unmatched junction bases numbered 9, after V lost 2 bases and J lost 1 base. The CDR3 loop spans 17 amino acids. Germline assignment: CDR1 MDHEN and CDR2 SYDVKM. The CDR3 reads CASSLTDGTGDNYGYTF. The CDR3 DNA follows: TGTGCCAGCAGTTTAACCGATGGGACAGGAGATAACTATGGCTACACCTTC.

The chain links TRBV9 to TRBJ2-2, with 10 bases identical to TRBD2. There are 15 residues in the CDR3. Losses at the gene ends were 3 bases for V and 5 bases for J; bases not matched to a gene: 4. Germline CDR1 SGDLS, CDR2 YYNGEE. CDR3 residues: CASSGGTSVTGELFF. The CDR3 DNA is TGTGCCAGCAGCGGAGGGACTAGCGTTACCGGGGAGCTGTTTTTT. Filled out from reference TRBV9 and TRBJ2-2, the complete variable domain reads DSGVTQTPKHLITATGQRVTLRCSPRSGDLSVYWYQQSLDQGLQFLIQYYNGEERAKGNILERFSAQQFPDLHSELNLSSLELGDSALYFCASSGGTSVTGELFFGEGSRLTVL.

The V gene is TRBV28, the J gene TRBJ2-1, with 7 bases lining up with TRBD2. This CDR3 contains 16 residues. From germline, CDR1 is MDHEN and CDR2 SYDVKM. The V segment lost 5 bases and the J segment 0 bases; nucleotides outside the gene matches: 7. CDR3 region: CASSQGGEGSYNEQFF. The DNA for the CDR3 is TGTGCCAGCAGTCAGGGCGGGGAGGGCTCCTACAATGAGCAGTTCTTC.

This clone was seen more than once but under ten times. This chain connects TRBV25-1 to TRBJ1-5; D gene uncertain. From germline, CDR1 is MGHDK and CDR2 SYGVNS. The V end lost 10 bases, the J end lost 2 bases, and 18 bases lay between the germline ends. The CDR3 loop spans 15 amino acids. The CDR3 region is CATTIVREGNQPQHF. Here the CDR3 DNA reads TGTGCCACCACCATCGTGAGGGAAGGCAATCAGCCCCAGCATTTT. Full variable domain (remainder filled in from reference TRBV25-1 and TRBJ1-5): EADIYQTPRYLVIGTGKKITLECSQTMGHDKMYWYQQDPGMELHLIHYSYGVNSTEKGDLSSESTVSRIRTEHFPLTLESARPSHTSQYLCATTIVREGNQPQHFGDGTRLSIL.

This sequence joins TRBV30 and TRBJ1-1; the D gene is possibly TRBD1 (5 bases). Per the germline V gene, CDR1 is GTSNPN and CDR2 is SVGIG (reference sequence). CDR3 length: 13 amino acids. V was clipped by 1 base and J by 1 base, with 7 bases between them. The CDR3 loop reads CAWSAGGNTEAFF. Here the CDR3 DNA reads TGTGCCTGGAGTGCCGGGGGGAACACTGAAGCTTTCTTT.

This clone has more than one count but fewer than ten. The chain has TRBV7-6 and TRBJ2-7, with D perhaps matching TRBD1 (6 bases). The V and J ends lost 5 bases and 4 bases respectively, with 15 bases between them. CDR3 size: 14 residues. Germline CDR1 is SGHVS and CDR2 is FNYEAQ. CDR3 loop: CASSPGTSVYEQYF. DNA of the CDR3: TGTGCCAGCAGCCCAGGGACATCGGTTTACGAGCAGTACTTC.

This sequence joins TRBV5-1 and TRBJ2-7, with a possible D match to TRBD1 (6 bases). The V and J ends lost 4 bases and 2 bases respectively, with 19 bases between them. Germline V gives CDR1 SGHRS, CDR2 YFSETQ. The CDR3 extends over 16 amino acids. CDR3 in DNA: TGCGCCAGCAGCATTATAACCGGGACATCTACCTACGAGCAGTACTTC. Translation: CASSIITGTSTYEQYF.

This clone has more than one count but fewer than ten. The rearrangement uses TRBV5-5 and TRBJ2-1; D may be TRBD2 (6 bases). Trimming pared 2 bases from V and 4 bases from J, leaving 13 bases between. The CDR3 extends over 15 amino acids. Germline V gene lookup returns CDR1 SGHKS and CDR2 YYEKEE (reference sequence). CDR3 sequence reads: CASSLDGTPYNEQFF. In nucleotides, the CDR3 is TGTGCCAGCAGCTTAGACGGGACTCCTTACAATGAGCAGTTCTTC. The full variable domain, with the rest looked up from reference TRBV5-5 and TRBJ2-1, is DAGVTQSPTHLIKTRGQQVTLRCSPISGHKSVSWYQQVLGQGPQFIFQYYEKEERGRGNFPDRFSARQFPNYSSELNVNALLLGDSALYLCASSLDGTPYNEQFFGPGTRLTVL.

In this sample, this clone turned up a few times. The chain carries TRBV7-9 and TRBJ1-1; 8 bases are a match to TRBD1. Germline V gene lookup returns CDR1 SEHNR and CDR2 FQNEAQ (reference sequence). V was clipped by 1 base and J by 1 base; unmatched bases: 5. The CDR3 is 16 residues long. CDR3 protein: CASSLGTGGSNTEAFF. The DNA of the CDR3 is TGTGCCAGCAGCTTAGGCACAGGGGGATCGAACACTGAAGCTTTCTTT.

This clone appeared a single time. The chain couples TRBV9 to TRBJ2-7; 9 positions agree with TRBD1. The J segment lost 7 bases and the V segment lost 7 bases, leaving 12 bases of the junction unmatched. The CDR3 totals 14 residues. CDR1 is SGDLS and CDR2 is YYNGEE in the germline V gene. CDR3 amino acids: CASSPGQGRNEQYF. CDR3 DNA sequence: TGTGCCAGCTCACCGGGACAGGGTCGTAATGAGCAGTACTTC.

For the CDR3, the DNA is TGCAGCGCGTCCCTCGCAGCGGACACTGAAGCTTTCTTT. It codes for CSASLAADTEAFF. J is TRBJ1-1 and V is TRBV29-1, with D hard to call. Germline V gives CDR1 SQVTM, CDR2 ANQGSEA. Trimming stripped 7 bases from V and 3 bases from J, with 15 bases between. The length of the CDR3 is 13 residues. Looking up the rest from reference TRBV29-1 and TRBJ1-1 gives the full variable domain: SAVISQKPSRDICQRGTSLTIQCQVDSQVTMMFWYRQQPGQSLTLIATANQGSEATYESGFVIDKFPISRPNLTFSTLTVSNMSPEDSSIYLCSASLAADTEAFFGQGTRLTVV.

This chain uses TRBV7-9 with TRBJ1-6; 10 bases align to TRBD1. The CDR3 runs to 14 residues. Germline values: CDR1 SEHNR, CDR2 FQNEAQ (reference sequence). The trim removed 5 bases at V and 9 bases at J, leaving 4 bases unmatched. The CDR3 spells CASSPGTGVSPLHF. In DNA, the CDR3 is TGTGCCAGCAGCCCCGGGACAGGGGTTTCACCCCTCCACTTT.

This clone was seen a handful of times. The chain combines TRBV28 with TRBJ2-7; 9 bases are shared with TRBD1. Germline loops: CDR1 MDHEN, CDR2 SYDVKM. The CDR3 covers 16 residues. V trimming: 1 base; J trimming: 1 base; junction bases outside the gene matches: 5. CDR3 sequence reads: CASSLFVGTGSYEQYF. For the CDR3, the DNA is TGTGCCAGCAGTTTATTTGTCGGGACAGGGTCCTACGAGCAGTACTTC.

This clone was seen a handful of times. The chain recombines TRBV5-4 with TRBJ1-2; 7 bases are a match to TRBD1. V shed 4 bases, J shed 4 bases, and the junction held 1 base outside the gene matches. The V gene's germline CDR1 is SGHNT and CDR2 YYREEE (reference sequence). CDR3 size: 12 residues. CDR3 in DNA: TGTGCCAGCAGCCAGGGGGTCTATGGCTACACCTTC. Protein: CASSQGVYGYTF.

The chain links TRBV29-1 to TRBJ2-1; no clear D gene. Germline loops: CDR1 SQVTM, CDR2 ANQGSEA. Deletions cut 6 bases from V and 3 bases from J, with 12 bases between. This CDR3 region has 13 residues. The DNA of the CDR3 is TGCAGCGTCGCGGAAACTTACTACAATGAGCAGTTCTTC. This gives the protein CSVAETYYNEQFF.